The clone carrying this T cell receptor beta chain was found many times. This CDR3 comprises 18 residues. Trimming pared 0 bases from V and 4 bases from J, leaving 19 bases between. Germline-derived CDR1 and CDR2 are SGHTA and FQGTGA. The use of a sample-barcoded 5' primer and a J-beta primer mix characterized a second PCR of roughly 6 to 11 cycles. Each CDR3 protein is one row after TCRdb ran MiXCR on the 5' RACE reads. The sample gives under 750,000 distinct CDR3 sequences, 47% of which show up once; 20% to 25% is in the top ten. The data belong to a study of blood T cells in healthy people across ages.

Sequencing was done on a sample of blood. The rearrangement links TRBV7-3 to TRBJ2-1; D is tentatively TRBD1 or TRBD2 (6 bases each). The TCR was taken from a man older than 75 in good health. CDR3 residues: CASSLTYDLGGGYNEQFF. DNA of the CDR3: TGTGCCAGCAGCTTAACGTACGATCTAGGAGGGGGATACAATGAGCAGTTCTTC. Full variable domain (remainder filled in from reference TRBV7-3 and TRBJ2-1): GAGVSQTPSNKVTEKGKYVELRCDPISGHTALYWYRQSLGQGPEFLIYFQGTGAADDSGLPNDRFFAVRPEGSVSTLKIQRTERGDSAVYLCASSLTYDLGGGYNEQFFGPGTRLTVL.